Presented here are 23 T cell receptor beta chains from one specimen sequenced in a study of blood T cell repertoires in COVID-19. Here immunoSEQ multiplex PCR was the method, and the copy in TCRdb shows in-frame clones only, minus some. The table lists fewer than 400,000 clones, about 87% of them singletons. Specimen: PBMCs or T cells enriched from blood (not recorded which). The receptors were sampled from a woman aged 18-29 years who had recovered from COVID-19.

The table lists this clone with a count of one. V and J are TRBV5-4 and TRBJ2-3, with TRBD2 matching 15 bases. V shed 6 bases and J 2 bases; nucleotides not matched to a gene: 10. The CDR3 has 18 residues. The V gene's germline CDR1 is SGHNT and CDR2 YYREEE (reference sequence). DNA for the CDR3: TGTGCCAGCAACCCCGGGCGGACTAGCGGGGGGGCCACAGATACGCAGTATTTT. It codes for CASNPGRTSGGATDTQYF.

The rearrangement uses TRBV25-1 and TRBJ2-5, with 7 bases that match TRBD2. Trimming took 1 base from V and 7 from J; bases not matched to a gene: 9. CDR1 and CDR2 (germline): MGHDK, SYGVNS. The CDR3 length is 15 residues. The CDR3 spells CASSEWGGNSRTQYF. The CDR3 DNA is TGTGCCAGCAGTGAATGGGGGGGGAATAGCCGGACCCAGTACTTC. Full variable domain (outside the CDR3, taken from reference TRBV25-1 and TRBJ2-5): EADIYQTPRYLVIGTGKKITLECSQTMGHDKMYWYQQDPGMELHLIHYSYGVNSTEKGDLSSESTVSRIRTEHFPLTLESARPSHTSQYLCASSEWGGNSRTQYFGPGTRLLVL.

The CDR3 DNA follows: TGCGCCAGCAGCTTGGGAGGAGTCTACAATGAGCAGTTCTTC. This encodes CASSLGGVYNEQFF. This sequence joins TRBV5-1 and TRBJ2-1, with no clear D. Germline V gene sequence: CDR1 SGHRS, CDR2 YFSETQ. This CDR3 is 14 amino acids long. With 0 bases removed from V and 3 bases from J, the gap between germline ends came to 7 bases.

The genes are TRBV7-6 and TRBJ2-1, with 13 bases aligning to TRBD2. V gave up 4 bases and J gave up 2 bases; unmatched junction bases: 5. This CDR3 region has 17 residues. The germline gives CDR1 SGHVS, CDR2 FNYEAQ. Here the CDR3 reads CASSSPGLAGPYNEQFF. DNA of the CDR3: TGTGCCAGCAGCTCACCGGGACTAGCGGGGCCCTACAATGAGCAGTTCTTC. Filled out from reference TRBV7-6 and TRBJ2-1, the complete variable domain reads GAGVSQSPRYKVTKRGQDVALRCDPISGHVSLYWYRQALGQGPEFLTYFNYEAQQDKSGLPNDRFSAERPEGSISTLTIQRTEQRDSAMYRCASSSPGLAGPYNEQFFGPGTRLTVL.

The chain links TRBV28 to TRBJ1-2; 7 nucleotides line up with TRBD1. The V gene end was trimmed by 2 bases and the J gene end by 3 bases; junction bases not matched to a gene: 3. The germline gives CDR1 MDHEN, CDR2 SYDVKM. The CDR3 runs 14 residues. The CDR3 sequence: CASSLVGQDYGYTF. The DNA of the CDR3 is TGTGCCAGCAGTTTAGTCGGACAGGACTATGGCTACACCTTC.

The genes are TRBV5-5 and TRBJ2-1; D may be TRBD2 (5 bases). Germline loops: CDR1 SGHKS, CDR2 YYEKEE (reference sequence). V was pared by 5 bases and J by 5 bases, with 14 bases between. The CDR3 has 14 amino acids. CDR3 sequence reads: CASRGGLIHNEQFF. As DNA, the CDR3 is TGTGCCAGCAGAGGAGGACTTATCCACAATGAGCAGTTCTTC.

V gene TRBV19 combines with J gene TRBJ2-7; D may be TRBD1 (6 bases). The CDR3 is 12 amino acids. Trimming took 5 bases from V and 12 from J, leaving 17 bases between them. Germline V lookup: CDR1 LNHDA, CDR2 SQIVND (reference sequence). CDR3 nucleotides: TGTGCCAGTAGTGGAGGAAAGGGGGAAACGTACTTC. It is translated as CASSGGKGETYF.

There are a few counts of this clone. The J gene is TRBJ1-3, the V gene TRBV4-3; 9 nucleotides align to TRBD1. CDR3 length: 18 residues. Germline V gene sequence: CDR1 LGHNA, CDR2 YSLEER. J gave up 2 bases and V 0 bases, and 8 bases lay outside the gene matches. The CDR3 bases are TGCGCCAGCAGCCAAGAACTCCGGGACAGGGTCGCTGGAAACACCATATATTTT. Translation: CASSQELRDRVAGNTIYF.

This clone was picked up many times. The genes are TRBV11-3 and TRBJ2-7; D may be TRBD1 (6 bases). With 5 bases removed from V and 2 bases from J, the gap between germline ends came to 16 bases. The length of the CDR3 is 15 residues. Germline CDR1 is SGHNT and CDR2 is YENEEA. The CDR3 protein is CASSIQVGGAYEQYF. The DNA for the CDR3 is TGTGCCAGCAGCATCCAGGTAGGGGGAGCCTACGAGCAGTACTTC.

The CDR3 nucleotides are TGTGCCAGCAGCTTTCTCGGGGCGGGGCTGAGCACAGATACGCAGTATTTT. The encoded protein is CASSFLGAGLSTDTQYF. This chain connects TRBV7-2 to TRBJ2-3; D is possibly TRBD2 (6 bases). This CDR3 region has 17 residues. Germline V gene sequence: CDR1 SGHTA, CDR2 FQGNSA. Trimming stripped 3 bases from V and 0 bases from J, with 16 bases between.

The CDR3 sequence is CASSLMGEGFDEQFF. The DNA for the CDR3 is TGTGCCAGCAGTTTAATGGGGGAGGGCTTCGATGAGCAGTTCTTC. The chain uses TRBV28 and TRBJ2-1, with 7 nucleotides matching TRBD2. The V gene end was trimmed by 2 bases and the J gene end by 8 bases; junction bases not matched to a gene: 9. Germline V lookup: CDR1 MDHEN, CDR2 SYDVKM. The CDR3 length is 15 residues. The whole variable domain, filled in from reference TRBV28 and TRBJ2-1, reads DVKVTQSSRYLVKRTGEKVFLECVQDMDHENMFWYRQDPGLGLRLIYFSYDVKMKEKGDIPEGYSVSREKKERFSLILESASTNQTSMYLCASSLMGEGFDEQFFGPGTRLTVL.

This clone was detected only a few times. The chain has TRBV6-6 and TRBJ1-1; 8 nucleotides line up with TRBD1. Trimming removed 5 bases from V and 0 bases from J; junction bases left unmatched: 14. This CDR3 comprises 18 residues. The germline V gene has CDR1 MNHNY and CDR2 SVGAGI (reference sequence). In DNA form, the CDR3 reads TGTGCCAGCAGTCAACGGGGACAGGTCCTAAACATGAACACTGAAGCTTTCTTT. Protein: CASSQRGQVLNMNTEAFF.

The chain has TRBV5-1 and TRBJ1-2; D is perhaps TRBD1 (5 bases). The V end was cut by 2 bases, the J end by 6 bases, with 14 bases between. CDR3 length: 14 residues. CDR1 and CDR2 (germline): SGHRS, YFSETQ. DNA of the CDR3: TGCGCCAGCAGCTTAGAAAACCAGGGCAATGGCTACACCTTC. It codes for CASSLENQGNGYTF.

This chain joins TRBV5-4 and TRBJ2-1; 7 positions match TRBD1. This CDR3 comprises 14 residues. Germline V gene lookup returns CDR1 SGHNT and CDR2 YYREEE (reference sequence). The V segment lost 5 bases and the J segment 5 bases; nucleotides outside the gene matches: 7. The CDR3 here is CASSRTGKHNEQFF. CDR3 nucleotide sequence: TGTGCCAGCAGTAGGACAGGTAAACACAATGAGCAGTTCTTC.

The V gene is TRBV7-3, the J gene TRBJ2-1, with D possibly matching TRBD1 (6 bases). The CDR3 sequence is 14 residues long. Germline loops: CDR1 SGHTA, CDR2 FQGTGA. Trimming pared 6 bases from V and 0 bases from J, leaving 9 bases between. This chain's CDR3 is CASSGGYSYNEQFF. In nucleotides, the CDR3 is TGTGCCAGCAGTGGGGGCTACTCCTACAATGAGCAGTTCTTC.

The J gene is TRBJ2-5, the V gene TRBV23-1; D may be TRBD2 (5 bases). TRBV23-1 is classed as an ORF, of uncertain function. Trimming removed 6 bases from V and 9 bases from J, with 11 bases in between. This CDR3 spans 11 amino acids. This CDR3 reads CASREDGAQYF. In DNA, the CDR3 is TGCGCCAGCAGAGAAGACGGGGCCCAGTACTTC.

This chain joins TRBV3-1 (or the pseudogene TRBV3-2) and TRBJ2-1; 8 nucleotides line up with TRBD1. CDR1 is LGHDT, CDR2 YNNKEL, per germline (reference sequence). CDR3 length: 16 residues. V lost 0 bases, J lost 12 bases, and 13 bases stayed unmatched. DNA for the CDR3: TGTGCCAGCAGCCAAGACTACAGGGGGGCGAAAGTGGTGCAGTTCTTC. It is translated as CASSQDYRGAKVVQFF.

This clone appeared a single time. The V and J genes are TRBV28 and TRBJ2-4, with a weak D call TRBD2 (5 bases). The V gene lost 5 bases and the J gene lost 5 bases, with 10 bases spanning the gap. Germline V gene sequence: CDR1 MDHEN, CDR2 SYDVKM. The CDR3 sequence is 13 residues long. CDR3 sequence: CASSRRTENIQYF. The CDR3 DNA reads as TGTGCCAGCAGTCGGAGGACGGAAAACATTCAGTACTTC.

The V call is TRBV24-1, the J call TRBJ1-2; 8 bases line up with TRBD1. The CDR3 covers 16 residues. Germline V lookup: CDR1 KGHDR, CDR2 SFDVKD. V shed 8 bases, J shed 0 bases, and the junction held 10 bases outside the gene matches. The CDR3 here is CATNRDRMIPNYGYTF. CDR3 DNA: TGTGCCACCAATAGGGACAGGATGATCCCTAACTATGGCTACACCTTC.

J is TRBJ2-5 and V is TRBV9, with D maybe TRBD2 (5 bases). CDR1 SGDLS and CDR2 YYNGEE come from the germline V gene. The CDR3 covers 13 residues. With 4 bases removed from V and 5 bases from J, the gap between germline ends came to 12 bases. In DNA, the CDR3 is TGTGCCAGCAGCCCGAGAGGGCCCGAGACCCAGTACTTC. Its protein is CASSPRGPETQYF.

The rearrangement uses TRBV18 and TRBJ1-3; 7 bases agree with TRBD1. The CDR3 has 16 residues. Trimming took 2 bases from V and 2 from J; bases not matched to a gene: 6. Germline CDR1 is KGHSH and CDR2 is LQKENI. Here the CDR3 reads CASSPVAQGAGNTIYF. The CDR3 DNA reads TGTGCCAGCTCACCAGTCGCCCAGGGGGCTGGAAACACCATATATTTT.

The V gene is TRBV7-2, the J gene TRBJ2-3; D possibly corresponds to TRBD1 (6 bases). Trimming shortened V by 4 bases and J by 3 bases, and 20 bases separated the two germline ends. The V gene's germline CDR1 is SGHTA and CDR2 FQGNSA. CDR3 length: 17 residues. CDR3 region: CASSYLGVLRGTDTQYF. CDR3 in DNA: TGTGCCAGCAGCTACTTGGGGGTCCTAAGGGGGACAGATACGCAGTATTTT.

Note on this clone: Additional DNA sequences in this sample encode the identical CDR3. The DNA of the CDR3 is TGTGCCAGCAGTTTTTCTGGAGCCGAGCCCCAGCATTTT. Translation: CASSFSGAEPQHF. This chain uses TRBV28 with TRBJ1-5; no definite D call. Trimming left V 3 bases short and J 8 bases short, with 11 bases between. CDR1 and CDR2 from the germline V gene are MDHEN and SYDVKM. The CDR3 consists of 13 residues.